This T cell receptor (beta chain) came from a study of cytomegalovirus exposure and HLA in healthy donors. The germline V gene has CDR1 MNHNS and CDR2 SASEGT. This CDR3 has 15 amino acids. V dropped 6 bases and J dropped 1; count of bases not matched to a gene: 4. The primer mix had 60 Vbeta and 13 Jbeta primers. Clones were read by immunoSEQ multiplex PCR, and TCRdb kept only the in-frame ones, dropping some. The repertoire holds around 160,000 clones, with 70% to 85% as singletons. This clone was counted a few times. Sequencing used PBMCs. The clonotype comes from a male donor in good health and CMV-seronegative. The chain combines TRBV6-1 with TRBJ1-2, with 11 bases aligning to TRBD1. The CDR3 region has the DNA TGTGCCAGCAGAGGACAGGGGGCGGGTAACTATGGCTACACCTTC. Protein sequence: CASRGQGAGNYGYTF.